Listed below are T cell receptor beta chains from one sample, sequenced in a study of blood T cell repertoires in COVID-19. Produced via immunoSEQ multiplex PCR; TCRdb's table is partial and in-frame only. The sample has tens of thousands of clones, about 84% seen once; the top ten hold 20% to 25%. Sequenced: peripheral blood. The source of these receptors is a woman of 80 years or more with acute or convalescent COVID-19. The CDR3 runs from the conserved cysteine through the conserved F or W. Each record gives: J gene, D gene, V gene, clone size, CDR3 protein, CDR3 DNA. A D gene is named only where the DNA matches it firmly. The size of a clone is reported for some rows only, either as once, few or many, or as a class for expanded clones.

j_call: TRBJ2-2
d_call: NA
v_call: TRBV18
clone_size: NA
cdr3_aa: CASSLEQGSSTGELFF
cdr3_nt: TGTGCCAGCTCACTGGAGCAGGGGAGTAGTACCGGGGAGCTGTTTTTT

j_call: TRBJ2-3
d_call: TRBD2
v_call: TRBV19
clone_size: once
cdr3_aa: CASSIRSSGREDTQYF
cdr3_nt: TGTGCCAGTAGTATAAGGTCTAGCGGGAGGGAAGATACGCAGTATTTT

j_call: TRBJ1-3
d_call: NA
v_call: TRBV29-1
clone_size: medium-sized
cdr3_aa: CSVDFGGRGNTIYF
cdr3_nt: TGCAGCGTTGATTTCGGGGGTAGGGGAAACACCATATATTTT

j_call: TRBJ1-2
d_call: TRBD1
v_call: TRBV5-4
clone_size: NA
cdr3_aa: CASSSTGGYGYTF
cdr3_nt: TGTGCCAGCAGCTCGACAGGGGGCTATGGCTACACCTTC

j_call: TRBJ2-5
d_call: NA
v_call: TRBV4-1
clone_size: NA
cdr3_aa: CASSQEAQQETQYF
cdr3_nt: TGCGCCAGCAGCCAAGAGGCACAGCAAGAGACCCAGTACTTC

j_call: TRBJ2-1
d_call: NA
v_call: TRBV6-5
clone_size: NA
cdr3_aa: CASTEVQRGGEQFF
cdr3_nt: TGTGCCAGCACAGAGGTCCAAAGAGGTGGTGAGCAGTTCTTC

j_call: TRBJ2-5
d_call: NA
v_call: TRBV18
clone_size: NA
cdr3_aa: CASSPQTDQETQYF
cdr3_nt: TGTGCCAGCTCACCACAGACAGACCAAGAGACCCAGTACTTC

j_call: TRBJ2-1
d_call: TRBD2
v_call: TRBV2
clone_size: NA
cdr3_aa: CASSVLTSGGVTEQFF
cdr3_nt: TGTGCCAGCAGTGTGTTGACTAGCGGGGGGGTAACTGAGCAGTTCTTC

j_call: TRBJ2-1
d_call: NA
v_call: TRBV28
clone_size: NA
cdr3_aa: CASRIQNSYNEQFF
cdr3_nt: TGTGCCAGCAGAATCCAAAACAGCTACAATGAGCAGTTCTTC

j_call: TRBJ1-1
d_call: TRBD1
v_call: TRBV11-3
clone_size: NA
cdr3_aa: CASRSQPGQGGTEAFF
cdr3_nt: TGTGCCAGCAGATCCCAACCCGGACAGGGGGGGACTGAAGCTTTCTTT

j_call: TRBJ1-2
d_call: NA
v_call: TRBV19
clone_size: NA
cdr3_aa: CASTPGNPYGYTF
cdr3_nt: TGTGCCAGTACCCCAGGGAACCCCTATGGCTACACCTTC

j_call: TRBJ1-4
d_call: TRBD1
v_call: TRBV6-4
clone_size: NA
cdr3_aa: CASSPQGQGATKEKLFF
cdr3_nt: TGTGCCAGCAGCCCCCAGGGACAGGGGGCGACGAAGGAAAAACTGTTTTTT

j_call: TRBJ2-1
d_call: TRBD1
v_call: TRBV9
clone_size: NA
cdr3_aa: CASSVAQGVSGDEQFF
cdr3_nt: TGTGCCAGCAGCGTAGCTCAGGGGGTTTCGGGCGATGAGCAGTTCTTC

j_call: TRBJ2-5
d_call: NA
v_call: TRBV7-9
clone_size: NA
cdr3_aa: CASSLGVETQYF
cdr3_nt: TGTGCCAGCAGCTTAGGAGTGGAGACCCAGTACTTC

j_call: TRBJ1-3
d_call: TRBD1
v_call: TRBV30
clone_size: NA
cdr3_aa: CAWITGTAGNTIYF
cdr3_nt: TGTGCCTGGATCACTGGGACAGCTGGAAACACCATATATTTT

j_call: TRBJ1-1
d_call: NA
v_call: TRBV7-3
clone_size: NA
cdr3_aa: CASSLMYSHTEAFF
cdr3_nt: TGTGCCAGCAGCTTAATGTACAGCCACACTGAAGCTTTCTTT

j_call: TRBJ1-1
d_call: NA
v_call: TRBV11-3
clone_size: once
cdr3_aa: CASSLNRLAEAFF
cdr3_nt: TGTGCCAGCAGCTTAAACAGATTGGCTGAAGCTTTCTTT

j_call: TRBJ1-1
d_call: NA
v_call: TRBV7-9
clone_size: once
cdr3_aa: CASSLDGGVNTEAFF
cdr3_nt: TGTGCCAGCAGCTTAGATGGGGGGGTGAACACTGAAGCTTTCTTT

j_call: TRBJ1-4
d_call: TRBD1
v_call: TRBV10-2
clone_size: NA
cdr3_aa: CASSLDRANEKLFF
cdr3_nt: TGCGCCAGCAGTTTAGACAGGGCTAATGAAAAACTGTTTTTT

j_call: TRBJ2-1
d_call: TRBD2
v_call: TRBV7-9
clone_size: NA
cdr3_aa: CASSPGSLAGVKNEQFF
cdr3_nt: TGTGCCAGCAGCCCTGGTTCTCTAGCGGGGGTTAAGAATGAGCAGTTCTTC